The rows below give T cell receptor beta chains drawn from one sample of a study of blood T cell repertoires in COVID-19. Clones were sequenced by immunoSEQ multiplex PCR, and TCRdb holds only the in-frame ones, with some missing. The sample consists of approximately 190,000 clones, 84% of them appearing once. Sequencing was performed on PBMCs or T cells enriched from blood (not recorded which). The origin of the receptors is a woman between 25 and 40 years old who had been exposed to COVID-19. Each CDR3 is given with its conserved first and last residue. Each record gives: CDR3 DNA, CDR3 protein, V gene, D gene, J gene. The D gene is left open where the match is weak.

CDR3 DNA: TGCGCCAGCAGCCAAGGGTTTTCGGGGTTGGATGAAAAACTGTTTTTT
CDR3 protein: CASSQGFSGLDEKLFF
V gene: TRBV4-1
D gene: -
J gene: TRBJ1-4

CDR3 DNA: TGTGCCAGCAAGCGGGGCGGGAGGTTGGTGAACACTGAAGCTTTCTTT
CDR3 protein: CASKRGGRLVNTEAFF
V gene: TRBV2
D gene: -
J gene: TRBJ1-1

CDR3 DNA: TGCGCCAGCAGCCACGGTAGTGAGCAGTTCTTC
CDR3 protein: CASSHGSEQFF
V gene: TRBV4-3
D gene: -
J gene: TRBJ2-1

CDR3 DNA: TGTGCCAGCAGCTTCGGGCAGGGGCTTAATCAGCCCCAGCATTTT
CDR3 protein: CASSFGQGLNQPQHF
V gene: TRBV7-2
D gene: -
J gene: TRBJ1-5

CDR3 DNA: TGTGCCAGCAGCTTAGGGAGGGACGGCGAGACCCAGTACTTC
CDR3 protein: CASSLGRDGETQYF
V gene: TRBV7-9
D gene: -
J gene: TRBJ2-5

CDR3 DNA: TGTGCCAGCAGCCAAGGTGGACAACCCAATCAGCCCCAGCATTTT
CDR3 protein: CASSQGGQPNQPQHF
V gene: TRBV3-1/TRBV3-2
D gene: -
J gene: TRBJ1-5

CDR3 DNA: TGTGCCAGCAGCTTGGAACAGGCTGGACCCCTCCACTTT
CDR3 protein: CASSLEQAGPLHF
V gene: TRBV5-4
D gene: -
J gene: TRBJ1-6

CDR3 DNA: TGTGCCAGCAGCTTGGGACAGGGCGGGGATCAGCCCCAGCATTTT
CDR3 protein: CASSLGQGGDQPQHF
V gene: TRBV5-6
D gene: TRBD1
J gene: TRBJ1-5

CDR3 DNA: TGTGCCTGGACGACAGGTGGGAACACTGAAGCTTTCTTT
CDR3 protein: CAWTTGGNTEAFF
V gene: TRBV30
D gene: -
J gene: TRBJ1-1

CDR3 DNA: TGTGCCAGTCTTGGCCAGGGTGACTATGGCTACACCTTC
CDR3 protein: CASLGQGDYGYTF
V gene: TRBV19
D gene: -
J gene: TRBJ1-2

CDR3 DNA: TGTGCCAGCAGCCTTCTAGCCGGAGAAGAGACCCAGTACTTC
CDR3 protein: CASSLLAGEETQYF
V gene: TRBV7-9
D gene: -
J gene: TRBJ2-5

CDR3 DNA: TGTGCCAGCAGCTTGAAAGGGGACAGCTCTGGAAACACCATATATTTT
CDR3 protein: CASSLKGDSSGNTIYF
V gene: TRBV7-6
D gene: TRBD1
J gene: TRBJ1-3

CDR3 DNA: TGTGCCAGCAGCTTACTCTGGACAGGGAGCACTGAAGCTTTCTTT
CDR3 protein: CASSLLWTGSTEAFF
V gene: TRBV7-2
D gene: TRBD1
J gene: TRBJ1-1

CDR3 DNA: TGCGCCAGCAGCCCAGGCCGCGGGGGAGCTGGAAACACCATATATTTT
CDR3 protein: CASSPGRGGAGNTIYF
V gene: TRBV4-1
D gene: -
J gene: TRBJ1-3

CDR3 DNA: TGTGCCAGCAGTTACTCGTGGGGGCGAAGGGAGCAGTACTTC
CDR3 protein: CASSYSWGRREQYF
V gene: TRBV6-2/TRBV6-3
D gene: -
J gene: TRBJ2-7

CDR3 DNA: TGTGCCAGCAGTTACTTCGGGGAGGGCACCGGGGAGCTGTTTTTT
CDR3 protein: CASSYFGEGTGELFF
V gene: TRBV6-6
D gene: TRBD2
J gene: TRBJ2-2

CDR3 DNA: TGCGCCAGCAGTGATAGCGGGGGGTTCGCTACGCAGTATTTT
CDR3 protein: CASSDSGGFATQYF
V gene: TRBV5-1
D gene: TRBD2
J gene: TRBJ2-3

CDR3 DNA: TGTGCCGGGCCTACAGCTAATTCACCCCTCCACTTT
CDR3 protein: CAGPTANSPLHF
V gene: TRBV21-1
D gene: -
J gene: TRBJ1-6

CDR3 DNA: TGCGCCAGCAGGTGGGGGCAGCCACAAGAGACCCAGTACTTC
CDR3 protein: CASRWGQPQETQYF
V gene: TRBV10-2
D gene: -
J gene: TRBJ2-5

CDR3 DNA: TGTGCCAGCAGCTCTAGGGGGAAGGGGGCCTATAATGAAAAACTGTTTTTT
CDR3 protein: CASSSRGKGAYNEKLFF
V gene: TRBV11-2
D gene: TRBD1
J gene: TRBJ1-4

CDR3 DNA: TGTGCCAGCGAAGACCTTTACTCATCCCCGGGTAGCAATCAGCCCCAGCATTTT
CDR3 protein: CASEDLYSSPGSNQPQHF
V gene: TRBV19
D gene: -
J gene: TRBJ1-5

CDR3 DNA: TGCGCCAGCGCTCACGGGACTAGCACCGGGGAGCTGTTTTTT
CDR3 protein: CASAHGTSTGELFF
V gene: TRBV4-1
D gene: TRBD2
J gene: TRBJ2-2

CDR3 DNA: TGTGCCAGCAGCTTGGAACAGGGTTATTATGAAAAACTGTTTTTT
CDR3 protein: CASSLEQGYYEKLFF
V gene: TRBV7-2
D gene: -
J gene: TRBJ1-4

CDR3 DNA: TGTGCCAGCAGCTTAAGTCCCGCTGGGGGCGCTGGAAACACCATATATTTT
CDR3 protein: CASSLSPAGGAGNTIYF
V gene: TRBV7-3
D gene: -
J gene: TRBJ1-3

CDR3 DNA: TGTGCCAGCAGCTTATATGAGGGGGTTAACTATGGCTACACCTTC
CDR3 protein: CASSLYEGVNYGYTF
V gene: TRBV7-8
D gene: -
J gene: TRBJ1-2

CDR3 DNA: TGTGCCAGCAGCAACCCCGGGACAGGGAGTGGCTACACCTTC
CDR3 protein: CASSNPGTGSGYTF
V gene: TRBV7-2
D gene: TRBD1
J gene: TRBJ1-2

CDR3 DNA: TGTGCCAGCAGTGGCGGGTTCCTAAGGCCCCAGCATTTT
CDR3 protein: CASSGGFLRPQHF
V gene: TRBV2
D gene: -
J gene: TRBJ1-5

CDR3 DNA: TGTGCCAGCAGCTTAGAAGGGCTAGCGGGCGGGGGTTTT
CDR3 protein: CASSLEGLAGGGF
V gene: TRBV7-2
D gene: TRBD2
J gene: TRBJ2-3

CDR3 DNA: TGCGCCAGCAGAGTTAGCGGATACCAAGAGACCCAGTACTTC
CDR3 protein: CASRVSGYQETQYF
V gene: TRBV5-1
D gene: -
J gene: TRBJ2-5